Shown below are 5 T cell receptor beta chains from a single sample sequenced in a study of beta chain features in type 1 diabetes. General observations from the study: Across all four CD4+ subsets, people with type 1 diabetes showed modestly shorter TCRB CDR3s.

The investigators reverse transcribed all of the isolated RNA, so they sequenced expressed TCRB transcripts. The protocol was immunoSEQ multiplex PCR, while the TCRdb copy is restricted to in-frame clones and leaves out a portion. The repertoire holds under 400,000 clones, with approximately 12% as singletons. Antigens for these TCRs are unknown. Sequencing input: naive CD4+ T cells from blood. The receptors stem from a woman under 30 with type 1 diabetes.

This chain joins TRBV15 and TRBJ2-1; D remains unclear. CDR1 and CDR2 from the germline V gene are LNHNV and YYDKDF (reference sequence). The CDR3 length is 13 residues. Trimming shortened V by 0 bases and J by 8 bases, and 8 bases separated the two germline ends. The CDR3 sequence: CATSRDPEYEQFF. The CDR3 coding sequence is TGTGCCACCAGCAGAGACCCTGAGTATGAGCAGTTCTTC.

The table lists this clone with a few counts. The chain couples TRBV9 to TRBJ2-5; TRBD2 matches 9 bases. V lost 0 bases, J lost 5 bases, and 8 bases stayed unmatched. The CDR3 covers 16 residues. Germline V gene data show CDR1 as SGDLS and CDR2 as YYNGEE. This chain's CDR3 is CASSVDAGGPRETQYF. DNA of the CDR3: TGTGCCAGCAGCGTAGATGCGGGAGGGCCGAGGGAGACCCAGTACTTC.

A few counts support this clone. V and J are TRBV2 and TRBJ2-5; 10 positions agree with TRBD2. CDR1 and CDR2 (germline): SNHLY, FYNNEI. The CDR3 length is 13 residues. V shed 7 bases, J shed 5 bases, and the junction held 4 bases outside the gene matches. The CDR3 nucleotides are TGTGCCAGCAAGACTAGCGGGTACGAGACCCAGTACTTC. Translating gives CASKTSGYETQYF.

This clone turned up a few times. The V call is TRBV7-2, the J call TRBJ1-5; 11 nucleotides agree with TRBD1. Germline CDR1 and CDR2: SGHTA and FQGNSA. The CDR3 has 19 amino acids. After removal of 6 bases from V and 0 bases from J, the junction contained 13 bases not matched to a gene. The chain's CDR3 is CASSPPGQGVPYSNQPQHF. In DNA form, the CDR3 reads TGTGCCAGCAGTCCCCCGGGACAGGGGGTACCATATAGCAATCAGCCCCAGCATTTT.

V and J are TRBV6-5 and TRBJ1-2; no clear D gene. Germline V gene sequence: CDR1 MNHEY, CDR2 SVGAGI. This CDR3 is 13 amino acids long. The V gene lost 2 bases and the J gene lost 0 bases, with 4 bases spanning the gap. CDR3 DNA sequence: TGTGCCAGCAGTTACAGCGCTAACTATGGCTACACCTTC. Amino acids: CASSYSANYGYTF.